The source of this T cell receptor (beta chain) is a study of molecular identifiers for immune sequencing clone quantification (dated by TCRdb to the late 2010s). Broadly, across the study: For a replicate experiment, RNA from roughly 20,000 or 100,000 naive CD8 T cells was divided into five aliquots, and four of the five aliquots were sequenced. This methods study used CD8 T cells to benchmark TCR RNA copy counting and molecular-identifier clustering-based TCR repertoire sequencing (MIDCIRS). Study-wide conclusions, independent of this receptor: The naive libraries included spiked-in Jurkat TCR RNA (around nine copies' worth), and this Jurkat TCR RNA is not part of the donor repertoire. When barcode sub-clustering was left out, chimeric consensus sequences inflated TCR diversity, with chimeras reaching as high as 47%. In CMV-specific effector cells, clones with more than 20 RNA copies contained over 97% of molecules, whereas in naive cells such clones contained under 1% of molecules. Identical TCR molecules sharing a barcode could cause highly expanded clone sizes to be underestimated. Modeling estimated about three recovered TCR RNA copies per cell, compared with about 10 by digital PCR, which implies about 30% capture efficiency. Spiked-in Jurkat TCR RNA equivalent to a single cell was reported to be detectable even among 850,000 to 1,000,000 naive CD8 T cells.

Libraries of naive CD8 T cells were built from about 19,000 to 1,100,000 sorted cells, with 10%, 30% or 50% of the purified RNA used. Naive CD8 T cells, defined as CD8+CD4-CCR7+CD45RA+, were FACS-sorted into RLT Plus buffer on a BD FACSAria II. Detection sensitivity was tested by spiking Jurkat RNA equal to roughly nine TCR copies' worth into samples containing roughly 19,000-1,000,000 naive CD8 T cells. CD8 T cells were enriched with RosetteSep CD8+ T Cell Enrichment Cocktail and Ficoll-Paque, followed by ACK red cell lysis. The library was generated by PCR. Sequencing was carried out with a NextSeq 500. Preparation of bulk TCR libraries followed a previously described approach, with the TCR primers listed in Table S5. Purification of total RNA was performed with the Qiagen AllPrep DNA/RNA kit. Reads from multiple sequencing runs of the same library were pooled before analysis. The authors' analysis ran thus. Reads were retained only if an exact TCR constant sequence was present, and the retained reads were trimmed to 150 nt and grouped according to their 12-nt molecular barcodes. Reads in each barcode group were sub-clustered using a 15% Levenshtein threshold, and a quality-weighted consensus sequence was built for each RNA molecule. Non-functional sequences were filtered out, along with any lower-count sequence sitting one edit away from another sequence. On the basis of fitting two negative binomial distributions, barcode sub-clusters with fewer than 20% of the maximum read count were discarded. In-frame beta chains were kept once TCRdb had trimmed the public reads at Q25 with fastp and called clones with MiXCR. Every distinct CDR3 protein forms one entry, paired with its most common genes and DNA. The V and J calls were not made by the authors but by TCRdb's processing. This sample has approximately 100,000 distinct CDR3 sequences in its table, and about 35% of those were observed once. The ten largest clones capture 4% to 5% of the sample.

Clipping removes 7 bases from V and 4 bases from J, with 5 as the unmatched junction base count. The CDR3 has 13 amino acids, counting the end cysteine and phenylalanine. Only the CDR3 DNA stays, 39 bases, in frame from base 1. Concerning this clonotype: Its antigen is still unknown. No much larger clonotype is one base removed from it; base qualities were not supplied.

This chain joins TRBV12-3 or TRBV12-4 to TRBJ2-3; the central 7 bases match TRBD1. The specimen was naive CD8+ T cells from blood, with Jurkat cell RNA spiked in. Per the publication, the cell subset or site label means: FACS-sorted CD8+CD4-CCR7+CD45RA+ naive T cells. The source of this sequence is a human donor in good health. Some libraries in this study had Jurkat cell RNA spiked in. The nucleotide sequence reads as follows: TGTGCCAGCACCATACAGGGGTCAGATACGCAGTATTTT. Translated, this is CASTIQGSDTQYF.